In this sample, the clone carrying this T cell receptor (beta chain) turned up many times. What it binds is unknown. The record originates from a study of T cells in Graves' hyperthyroidism and ophthalmopathy. Germline lookup yields CDR1 MDHEN and CDR2 SYDVKM. The V and J ends lost 7 bases and 4 bases, in that order; junction bases with no gene match: 14. CDR3 length: 17 amino acids. TCR beta CDR3 region amplification was performed from RNA transcripts. When the TCR CDR3 underwent first-round RT-PCR, the HTBI primer set was used. MiXCR was run by TCRdb on the multiplex PCR reads, yielding one entry per CDR3 protein. The table lists some 460,000 distinct CDR3 sequences, approximately 14% of them singletons. Whole-study findings and limits: Expanded thyroid clonotypes (above 0.001) were mostly also found in blood.

The sequenced sample was blood. The chain uses TRBV28 and TRBJ2-2, with 8 bases fitting TRBD2. The TCR sequence derives from a woman aged 18-29 years with Graves' hyperthyroidism. For the CDR3, the DNA is TGTGCCAGCACCCTAGCGGGCCTCGGGAGGGGCACCGGGGAGCTGTTTTTT. Protein: CASTLAGLGRGTGELFF.